The TCR beta chain described here comes from a study of beta chain features in type 1 diabetes. Per donor, one heparinised blood draw averaged around 0.12 L. The authors sorted CD4+ naive, central memory, regulatory and stem cell-like memory cells via CD45RO/CCR7/CD25/CD127/CD95/CD27. Expressed TCRB transcripts were sequenced after all isolated RNA was converted to cDNA. Sequenced by immunoSEQ multiplex PCR; TCRdb stores in-frame clones only, minus some. The sample shows a few hundred thousand clones, about 13% of them seen only once. CDR3 size: 15 residues. V lost 6 bases to trimming and J lost 2 bases; unmatched junction nucleotides: 9. The germline gives CDR1 SNHLY, CDR2 FYNNEI. As to this clone: Its antigen is currently unknown.

The study's findings and limits: Any HLA effect on TCRB rearrangement was left unresolved by small sub-analyses. Researchers report that Type 1 diabetes patients had moderately but significantly shorter TCRB CDR3s across all four CD4+ subsets. The VDJ junctions of type 1 diabetes patients carried fewer insertions and more deletions.

The rearrangement uses TRBV2 and TRBJ2-5, with 7 nucleotides matching TRBD2. The origin of this receptor is a woman younger than 35 with type 1 diabetes. What was sequenced was naive CD4+ T cells from blood. DNA of the CDR3: TGTGCCAGCAGCCGAGCGGGGACGGCTCAAGAGACCCAGTACTTC. Translated, it gives CASSRAGTAQETQYF.